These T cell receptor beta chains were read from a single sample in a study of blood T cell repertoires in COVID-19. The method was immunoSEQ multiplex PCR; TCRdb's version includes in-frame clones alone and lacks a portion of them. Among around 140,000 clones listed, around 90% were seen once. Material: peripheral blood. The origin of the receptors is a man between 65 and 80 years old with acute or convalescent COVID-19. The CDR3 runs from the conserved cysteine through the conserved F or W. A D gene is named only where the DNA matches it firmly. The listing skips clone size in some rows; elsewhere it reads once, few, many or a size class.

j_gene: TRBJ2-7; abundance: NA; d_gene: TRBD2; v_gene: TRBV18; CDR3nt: TGTGCCAGCTCACCACCGAGCGGGGGGGCGTCTGGTTCCTACGAGCAGTACTTC; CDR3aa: CASSPPSGGASGSYEQYF
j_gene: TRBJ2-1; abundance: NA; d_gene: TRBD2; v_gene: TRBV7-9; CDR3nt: TGTGCCAGCAGCCCACGGACTAGCGGGACCCCGGGCTACAATGAGCAGTTCTTC; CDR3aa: CASSPRTSGTPGYNEQFF
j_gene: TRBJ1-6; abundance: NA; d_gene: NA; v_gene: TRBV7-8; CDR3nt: TGTGCCAGCAGCTCGCGTGAGGATCCACCCCTCCACTTT; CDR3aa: CASSSREDPPLHF
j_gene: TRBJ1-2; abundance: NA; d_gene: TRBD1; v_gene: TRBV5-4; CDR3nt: TGTGCCAGCAGCTCGGTAGACAGGGCTGGCTACACCTTC; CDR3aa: CASSSVDRAGYTF
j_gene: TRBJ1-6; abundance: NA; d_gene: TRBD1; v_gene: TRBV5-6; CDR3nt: TGTGCCAGCAGCACAGGAATCGGGACAGGGTGGTCACCCCTCCACTTT; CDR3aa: CASSTGIGTGWSPLHF
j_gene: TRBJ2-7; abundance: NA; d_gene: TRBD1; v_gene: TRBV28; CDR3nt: TGTGCCAGCAGTAACCGGGACAGGGACTACGAGCAGTACTTC; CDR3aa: CASSNRDRDYEQYF
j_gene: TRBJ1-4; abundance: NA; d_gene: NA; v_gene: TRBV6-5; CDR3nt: TGTGCCAGCACCCTGGGGGGATGGGAAAAACTGTTTTTT; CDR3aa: CASTLGGWEKLFF
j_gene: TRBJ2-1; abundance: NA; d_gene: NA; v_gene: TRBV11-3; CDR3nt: TGTGCCAGCAGCCCCGGGAGTTACAATGAGCAGTTCTTC; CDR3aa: CASSPGSYNEQFF
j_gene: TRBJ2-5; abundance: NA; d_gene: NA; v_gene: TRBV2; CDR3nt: TGTGCCAGCAGTGAATCGGCGGGGGCGGATTCTGCAGAGACCCAGTACTTC; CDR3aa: CASSESAGADSAETQYF
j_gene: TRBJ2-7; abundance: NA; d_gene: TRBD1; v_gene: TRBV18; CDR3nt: TGTGCCAGCTCTCCTCCGGGACAGCCCTACGAGCAGTACTTC; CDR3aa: CASSPPGQPYEQYF
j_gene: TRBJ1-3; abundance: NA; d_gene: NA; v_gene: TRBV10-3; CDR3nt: TGTGCCATCAGTCTTGGAGCTGGAAACACCATATATTTT; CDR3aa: CAISLGAGNTIYF
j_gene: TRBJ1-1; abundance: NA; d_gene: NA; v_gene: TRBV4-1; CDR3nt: TGCGCCAGCAGCCCCCGCTGGGGGGGCACTGAAGCTTTCTTT; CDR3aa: CASSPRWGGTEAFF
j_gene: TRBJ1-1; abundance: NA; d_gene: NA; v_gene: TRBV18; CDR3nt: TGTGCCAGCTCACCGGGACAGAACACTGAAGCTTTCTTT; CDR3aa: CASSPGQNTEAFF
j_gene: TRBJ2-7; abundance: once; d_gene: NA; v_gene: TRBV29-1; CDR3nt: TGCAGCGTTGAATCGGCAGGTTCGGGGGAGCAGTACTTC; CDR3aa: CSVESAGSGEQYF
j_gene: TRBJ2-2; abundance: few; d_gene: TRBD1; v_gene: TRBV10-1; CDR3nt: TGCGCCAGCACCCCGGGGGACAGGGTGACCGGGGAGCTGTTTTTT; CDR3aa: CASTPGDRVTGELFF
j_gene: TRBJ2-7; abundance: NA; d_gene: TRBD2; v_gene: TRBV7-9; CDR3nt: TGTGCCAGCAGCTCCCAGCGGGAGAGGTACGAGCAGTACTTC; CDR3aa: CASSSQRERYEQYF
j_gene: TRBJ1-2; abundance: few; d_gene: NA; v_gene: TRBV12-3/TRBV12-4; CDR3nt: TGTGCCAGCAGTTTCCAAGGGGACTATGGCTACACCTTC; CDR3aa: CASSFQGDYGYTF
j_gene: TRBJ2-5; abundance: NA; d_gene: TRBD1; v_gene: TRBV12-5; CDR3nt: TGTGCTAGTGGTTCCCACTCCCTCGGACAGGGGACCAAAGACACCCAGTACTTC; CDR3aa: CASGSHSLGQGTKDTQYF
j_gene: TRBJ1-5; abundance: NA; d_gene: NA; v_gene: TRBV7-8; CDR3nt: TGTGCCAGCAGCTTAGGGGAGAAGGATCAGCCCCAGCATTTT; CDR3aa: CASSLGEKDQPQHF
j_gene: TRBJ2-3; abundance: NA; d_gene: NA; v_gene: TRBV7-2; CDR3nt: TGTGCCAGCAGCTTACGGCAGGGCACAGATACGCAGTATTTT; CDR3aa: CASSLRQGTDTQYF
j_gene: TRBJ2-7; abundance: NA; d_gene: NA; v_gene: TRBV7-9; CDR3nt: TGTGCCAGCAGCTTTATAGGGGATCTCTCCTACGAGCAGTACTTC; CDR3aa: CASSFIGDLSYEQYF
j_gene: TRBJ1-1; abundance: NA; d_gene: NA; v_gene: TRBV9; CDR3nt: TGTGCCAGCAGCGTAGCCGGAGCGGGCGTGGAGGCTTTCTTT; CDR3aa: CASSVAGAGVEAFF
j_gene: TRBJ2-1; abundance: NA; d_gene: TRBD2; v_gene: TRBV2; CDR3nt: TGTGCCAGCAGTGACCTAGCGGGAGTTGATGAGCAGTTCTTC; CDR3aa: CASSDLAGVDEQFF
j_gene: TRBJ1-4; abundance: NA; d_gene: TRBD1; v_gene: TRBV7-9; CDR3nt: TGTGCCAGCAGGTCATCAGGGGGCCGTTTAACTAATGAAAAACTGTTTTTT; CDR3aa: CASRSSGGRLTNEKLFF
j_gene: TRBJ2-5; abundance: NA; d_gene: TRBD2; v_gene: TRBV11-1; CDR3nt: TGTGCCAGCAGCTTAGAGTGGTTAGCGGGAGACGTGACCCAGTACTTC; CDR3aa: CASSLEWLAGDVTQYF
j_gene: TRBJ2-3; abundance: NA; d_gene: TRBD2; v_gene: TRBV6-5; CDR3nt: TGTGCCACCCAGAGCGGGAGGACCACAGATACGCAGTATTTT; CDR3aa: CATQSGRTTDTQYF
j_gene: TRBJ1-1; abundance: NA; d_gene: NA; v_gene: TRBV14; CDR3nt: TGTGCCAGCAGCGCACAGGGTGTCGGCACTGAAGCTTTCTTT; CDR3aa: CASSAQGVGTEAFF
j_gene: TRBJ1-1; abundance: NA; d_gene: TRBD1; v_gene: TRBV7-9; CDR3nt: TGTGCCAGCAGCTCGGAGACAGGGCTAGCTTTCTTT; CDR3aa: CASSSETGLAFF
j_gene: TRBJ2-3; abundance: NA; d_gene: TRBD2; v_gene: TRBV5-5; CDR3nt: TGTGCCAGCAGCTTGGTCGGACTAGCAGCCCCCACAGATACGCAGTATTTT; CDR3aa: CASSLVGLAAPTDTQYF
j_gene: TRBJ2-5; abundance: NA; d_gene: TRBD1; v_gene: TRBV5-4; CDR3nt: TGTGCCAGCAGCTGGGGGACAGGGGGGGAGACCCAGTACTTC; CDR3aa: CASSWGTGGETQYF
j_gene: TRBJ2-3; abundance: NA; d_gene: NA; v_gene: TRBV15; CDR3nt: TGTGCCACCAGCAGAGACCCGAGCGGAGCAGATACGCAGTATTTT; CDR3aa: CATSRDPSGADTQYF
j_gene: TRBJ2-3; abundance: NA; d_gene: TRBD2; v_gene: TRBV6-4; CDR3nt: TGTGCCAGCAGTGACGCCCCTAGCGGAAGCACAGATACGCAGTATTTT; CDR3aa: CASSDAPSGSTDTQYF
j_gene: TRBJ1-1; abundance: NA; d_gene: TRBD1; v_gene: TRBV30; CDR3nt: TGTGCCTGGATTTGGACAGGGGGAACTGAAGCTTTCTTT; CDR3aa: CAWIWTGGTEAFF
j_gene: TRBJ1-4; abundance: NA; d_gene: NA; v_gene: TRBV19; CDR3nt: TGTGCCAGTACCTTCAGGGCGCTTAATGAAAAACTGTTTTTT; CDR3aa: CASTFRALNEKLFF
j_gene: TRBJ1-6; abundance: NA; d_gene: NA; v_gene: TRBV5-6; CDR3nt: TGTGCCAGCAGCTTGGGGGACATAAATTCACCCCTCCACTTT; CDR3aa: CASSLGDINSPLHF
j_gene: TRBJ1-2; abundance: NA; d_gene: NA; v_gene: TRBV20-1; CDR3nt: TGCAGTGCTAGTGGGCAGGTCCTATATGGCTACACCTTC; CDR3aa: CSASGQVLYGYTF
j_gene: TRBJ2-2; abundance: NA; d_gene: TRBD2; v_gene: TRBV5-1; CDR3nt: TGCGCCAGCAGCTTCTTAGCGGGCACGAACACCGGGGAGCTGTTTTTT; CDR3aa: CASSFLAGTNTGELFF
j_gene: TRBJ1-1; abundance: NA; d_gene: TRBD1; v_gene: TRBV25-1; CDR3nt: TGTGCCAGCAGTCACCCAGGGGGGCTGTACACTGAAGCTTTCTTT; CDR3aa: CASSHPGGLYTEAFF
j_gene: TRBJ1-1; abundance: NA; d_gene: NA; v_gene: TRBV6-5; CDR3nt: TGTGCCAGCAGTCCCGGGGGGTACACTGAAGCTTTCTTT; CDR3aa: CASSPGGYTEAFF
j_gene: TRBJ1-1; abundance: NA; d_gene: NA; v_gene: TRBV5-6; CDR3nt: TGTGCCAGCAGCTTGGTCGGTACAGCAAAAGCTTTCTTT; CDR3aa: CASSLVGTAKAFF
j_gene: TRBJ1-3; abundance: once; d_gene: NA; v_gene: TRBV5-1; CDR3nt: TGCGCCAGCAGCTTAGGGGGTGGAAACACCATATATTTT; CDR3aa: CASSLGGGNTIYF
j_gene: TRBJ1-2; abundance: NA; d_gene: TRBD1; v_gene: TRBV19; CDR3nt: TGTGCCAGTAGTATACGGGACAGTGGCTACACCTTC; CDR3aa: CASSIRDSGYTF
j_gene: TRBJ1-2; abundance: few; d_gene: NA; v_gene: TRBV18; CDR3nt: TGTGCCAGCTCTCCTGACCGAAAGGGGATGGACACCTTC; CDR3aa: CASSPDRKGMDTF
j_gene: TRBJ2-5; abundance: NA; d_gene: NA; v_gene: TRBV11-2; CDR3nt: TGTGCCAGCAGCTCCCTAGAGGGGGGGCATGGGGAGACCCAGTACTTC; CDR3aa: CASSSLEGGHGETQYF
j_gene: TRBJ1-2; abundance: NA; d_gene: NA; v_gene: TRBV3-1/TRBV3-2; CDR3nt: TGTGCCAGCAGCCAAGACACAGGCACCTATGGCTACACCTTC; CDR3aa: CASSQDTGTYGYTF
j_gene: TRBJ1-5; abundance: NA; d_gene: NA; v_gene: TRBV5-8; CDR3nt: TGTGCCAGCAGCTATTATATTATCCCAGGGTGGAATCAGCCCCAGCATTTT; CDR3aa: CASSYYIIPGWNQPQHF
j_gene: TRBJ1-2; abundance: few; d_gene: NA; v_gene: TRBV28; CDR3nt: TGTGCCAGCAGTTCCTATACAACATACGGGACACTTGGCTACACCTTC; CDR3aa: CASSSYTTYGTLGYTF
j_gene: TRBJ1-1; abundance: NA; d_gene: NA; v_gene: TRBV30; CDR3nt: TGTGCCTGGAGTAACCTAGACGGGGACACTGAAGCTTTCTTT; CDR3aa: CAWSNLDGDTEAFF
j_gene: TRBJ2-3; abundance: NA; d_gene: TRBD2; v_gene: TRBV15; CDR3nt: TGTGCCACCAGCAGACATGGACTAGATGAAAGAGATACGCAGTATTTT; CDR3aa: CATSRHGLDERDTQYF
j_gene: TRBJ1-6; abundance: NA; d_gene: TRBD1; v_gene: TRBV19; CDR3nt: TGTGCCAGTAGTATAGAGGACAGGGGTAATTCACCCCTCCACTTT; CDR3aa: CASSIEDRGNSPLHF
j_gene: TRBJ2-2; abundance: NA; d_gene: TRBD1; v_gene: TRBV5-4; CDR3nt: TGTGCCAGCACCCCATCCCGGACAGGGGGTGGCGGGGAGCTGTTTTTT; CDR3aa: CASTPSRTGGGGELFF
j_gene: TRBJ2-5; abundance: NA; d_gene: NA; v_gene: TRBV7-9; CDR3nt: TGTGCCAGCAGCTCAACAGGGTCTTACCAAGAGACCCAGTACTTC; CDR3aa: CASSSTGSYQETQYF
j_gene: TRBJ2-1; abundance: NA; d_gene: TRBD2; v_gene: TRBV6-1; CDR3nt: TGTGCCAGCAGTGAGTGGACTAGCGGGGTCGATGAGCAGTTCTTC; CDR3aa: CASSEWTSGVDEQFF
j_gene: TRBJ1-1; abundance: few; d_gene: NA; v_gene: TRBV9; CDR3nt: TGTGCCAGCAGCGACTTCGGGGATTCGAACACTGAAGCTTTCTTT; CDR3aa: CASSDFGDSNTEAFF
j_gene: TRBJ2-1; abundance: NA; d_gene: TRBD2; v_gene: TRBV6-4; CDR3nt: TGTGCCAGCAGTGAACTGGGGACTAGCGGGAGAAATGAGCAGTTCTTC; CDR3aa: CASSELGTSGRNEQFF
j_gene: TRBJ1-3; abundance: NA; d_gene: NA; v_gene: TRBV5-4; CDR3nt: TGTGCCAGCAGCCGAATCGACAGGAACTCTGGAAACACCATATATTTT; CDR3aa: CASSRIDRNSGNTIYF
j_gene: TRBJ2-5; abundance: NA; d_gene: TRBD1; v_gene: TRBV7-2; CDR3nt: TGTGCCAGCGGTACCCAGGGGGCTGGCAAGACCCAGTACTTC; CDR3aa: CASGTQGAGKTQYF